This T cell receptor beta chain was profiled in a study of T cell responses to AZD1222 COVID-19 vaccine. Study in general: Analyses pooled second doses at about 4 or about 12 weeks.

Study findings and constraints: Spike-spanning, vaccine-associated CD4 TCRs were dominant at 160-218 and 743-854. The donor group comprised mostly white British people and more females; the analysis possibly underestimated clonal diversity. Spike-specific TCR depth and breadth grew after two AZD1222 doses.

Losses at the gene ends were 4 bases for V and 0 bases for J; bases not matched to a gene: 4. Germline CDR1 and CDR2: SGHRS and YFSETQ. The CDR3 spans 14 residues. Generated by immunoSEQ multiplex PCR, the TCRdb table keeps only in-frame clones and is missing some. The sample holds 85,000 to 110,000 clones, around nine tenths seen once. Points on this clone: Its antigen is not known. Other DNA sequences in this sample translate to the same CDR3.

Material: peripheral blood, obtained on day 0 of AZD1222 vaccination. The chain recombines TRBV5-1 with TRBJ2-7; TRBD1 aligns across 7 bases. This sequence was found in an adult in good health. The DNA for the CDR3 is TGCGCCAGCAGCCCGCGGACAGGCTCCTACGAGCAGTACTTC. This codes for CASSPRTGSYEQYF. Drawing the rest from reference TRBV5-1 and TRBJ2-7, the complete variable domain is KAGVTQTPRYLIKTRGQQVTLSCSPISGHRSVSWYQQTPGQGLQFLFEYFSETQRNKGNFPGRFSGRQFSNSRSEMNVSTLELGDSALYLCASSPRTGSYEQYFGPGTRLTVT.